These 16 T cell receptor beta chains came from one sample sequenced in a study of blood T cell repertoires in COVID-19 (TCRdb year 2020). Receptor amplification or capture employed the immunoSEQ multiplex PCR assay. The table was pulled from immuneACCESS by TCRdb, which kept in-frame rearrangements only. Such tables lose some clones; where checked, under half of the loss comes from unresolved V genes, and the rest has no known cause. The sample yields 100,000 or so clones; approximately 82% were counted once. 15% of the sample is in the top ten clones. The sequenced material came from peripheral blood. The receptors come from a woman of 80 years or more with acute or convalescent COVID-19.

The V call is TRBV7-9, the J call TRBJ1-5; 7 bases fit TRBD1. The CDR3 has 19 residues. Trimming removed 4 bases from V and 3 bases from J; junction bases left unmatched: 18. Germline V gives CDR1 SEHNR, CDR2 FQNEAQ (reference sequence). The CDR3 DNA reads TGTGCCAGCAGCTCCTCCGTCTCTTCCCAGGGGGACCTCAATCAGCCCCAGCATTTT. It yields the protein CASSSSVSSQGDLNQPQHF.

V and J are TRBV11-2 and TRBJ2-1; a weak D match, TRBD2 (5 bases). Trimming removed 5 bases from V and 0 bases from J, with 8 bases in between. This CDR3 comprises 14 residues. Per the germline V gene, CDR1 is SGHAT and CDR2 is FQNNGV. This CDR3 is CASSRAGSYNEQFF. DNA for the CDR3: TGTGCCAGCAGCAGGGCGGGCTCCTACAATGAGCAGTTCTTC.

The CDR3 coding sequence is TGTGCCAGCAGCCTATTGGGACTAGCGGAGATAGTCGCCTACGAGCAGTACTTC. It yields the protein CASSLLGLAEIVAYEQYF. This rearrangement joins TRBV7-2 to TRBJ2-7, with 11 bases fitting TRBD2. Germline lookup yields CDR1 SGHTA and CDR2 FQGNSA. J lost 2 bases, V lost 5 bases, and 14 bases had no gene match. CDR3 length: 18 amino acids.

The gene calls are TRBV7-9 and TRBJ2-3; TRBD1 matches at 8 bases. CDR3 length equals 15 residues. CDR1 and CDR2 (germline): SEHNR, FQNEAQ (reference sequence). The ends lost 3 bases at V and 2 bases at J; junction bases unmatched: 4. CDR3: CASSFGQGHTDTQYF. For the CDR3, the DNA is TGTGCCAGCAGCTTCGGACAGGGCCACACAGATACGCAGTATTTT.

This clone came up once. The V and J genes are TRBV30 and TRBJ1-6, with D hard to call. The germline V gene has CDR1 GTSNPN and CDR2 SVGIG (reference sequence). Trimming stripped 0 bases from V and 0 bases from J, with 12 bases between. This CDR3 region has 17 residues. DNA for the CDR3: TGTGCCTGGAGTGTACGGTCCACGAGCTCCTATAATTCACCCCTCCACTTT. Its translation: CAWSVRSTSSYNSPLHF. Full variable domain (rest looked up from reference TRBV30 and TRBJ1-6): SQTIHQWPATLVQPVGSPLSLECTVEGTSNPNLYWYRQAAGRGLQLLFYSVGIGQISSEVPQNLSASRPQDRQFILSSKKLLLSDSGFYLCAWSVRSTSSYNSPLHFGNGTRLTVT.

The sample holds a few counts of this clone. The chain carries TRBV5-6 and TRBJ1-4, with D tentatively TRBD1 (5 bases). This CDR3 is 15 amino acids long. Deletions cut 3 bases from V and 13 bases from J, with 22 bases between. Germline V lookup: CDR1 SGHDT, CDR2 YYEEEE. CDR3 nucleotide sequence: TGTGCCAGCAGCTCCCAAGATCCGCGGGGCGGGAGACTGTTTTTT. Amino acids: CASSSQDPRGGRLFF. The full variable domain, rest sourced from reference TRBV5-6 and TRBJ1-4, is DAGVTQSPTHLIKTRGQQVTLRCSPKSGHDTVSWYQQALGQGPQFIFQYYEEEERQRGNFPDRFSGHQFPNYSSELNVNALLLGDSALYLCASSSQDPRGGRLFFGSGTQLSVL.

The V gene is TRBV27, the J gene TRBJ2-7; 9 nucleotides agree with TRBD2. With 2 bases clipped from V and 4 bases from J, the junction kept 15 bases outside the gene matches. Looked up from germline, CDR1 is MNHEY and CDR2 is SMNVEV (reference sequence). The CDR3 totals 18 residues. The CDR3 DNA is TGTGCCAGCAGTTTAAGGTTCCTATCGGCGGGAGGGTCGTACGAGCAGTACTTC. Amino acids: CASSLRFLSAGGSYEQYF.

This chain joins TRBV7-2 and TRBJ2-7, with D perhaps matching TRBD1 (6 bases). Trimming removed 5 bases at V and 4 bases at J, with 12 bases between. The CDR3 extends over 13 amino acids. CDR1 and CDR2 from the germline V gene are SGHTA and FQGNSA. CDR3 protein: CASSVGTFYEQYF. In nucleotides, the CDR3 is TGTGCCAGCAGCGTCGGGACATTTTACGAGCAGTACTTC.

The V and J genes are TRBV19 and TRBJ1-4; D gene ambiguous. From germline, CDR1 is LNHDA and CDR2 SQIVND (reference sequence). This CDR3 comprises 15 residues. V lost 4 bases and J lost 5, with 14 bases in between. The CDR3 protein is CASSKGRGLNEKLFF. CDR3 sequence (DNA): TGTGCCAGTAGTAAAGGGCGAGGACTAAATGAAAAACTGTTTTTT.

The J gene is TRBJ2-3, the V gene TRBV24-1; maybe TRBD1 (6 bases). The length of the CDR3 is 15 residues. With 4 bases removed from V and 1 base from J, the gap between germline ends came to 11 bases. CDR1 and CDR2 (germline): KGHDR, SFDVKD. CDR3 protein: CATSDPGVGTDTQYF. The CDR3 nucleotides are TGTGCCACCAGTGACCCAGGGGTAGGCACAGATACGCAGTATTTT.

This clone showed up just a few times. The genes are TRBV5-4 and TRBJ2-2, with 11 nucleotides matching TRBD2. J was trimmed by 4 bases and V by 0 bases; bases with no gene match: 5. The germline CDR1 and CDR2 sequences are SGHNT and YYREEE (reference sequence). This CDR3 is built from 17 residues. The CDR3 bases are TGTGCCAGCAGCTTGGGGTCCGGGACTAGCGGCACCGGGGAGCTGTTTTTT. Translation: CASSLGSGTSGTGELFF. The variable domain in full, with the rest retrieved from reference TRBV5-4 and TRBJ2-2, is ETGVTQSPTHLIKTRGQQVTLRCSSQSGHNTVSWYQQALGQGPQFIFQYYREEENGRGNFPPRFSGLQFPNYSSELNVNALELDDSALYLCASSLGSGTSGTGELFFGEGSRLTVL.

This clone was recorded only once. J is TRBJ2-5 and V is TRBV2, with no clear D. This CDR3 is built from 13 residues. Per germline, CDR1 SNHLY and CDR2 FYNNEI. V lost 3 bases and J 3 bases, leaving 8 bases between the germline ends. CDR3 nucleotides: TGTGCCAGCAGTGACCCAGTGGAAGAGACCCAGTACTTC. Amino acid sequence: CASSDPVEETQYF.

This chain joins TRBV15 and TRBJ1-1, with D perhaps matching TRBD1 (6 bases). The CDR3 extends over 16 amino acids. Per germline, CDR1 LNHNV and CDR2 YYDKDF (reference sequence). Trimming pared 3 bases from V and 0 bases from J, leaving 14 bases between. CDR3 residues: CATSRGGQAMNTEAFF. The DNA of the CDR3 is TGTGCCACCAGCAGGGGGGGGCAGGCGATGAACACTGAAGCTTTCTTT.

In this sample, this clone turned up once. J is TRBJ1-4 and V is TRBV7-2; a weak D match, TRBD1 (5 bases). Germline CDR1 reads SGHTA; CDR2 reads FQGNSA. This CDR3 has 16 residues. Deletions cut 5 bases from V and 0 bases from J, with 13 bases between. The CDR3 coding sequence is TGTGCCAGCAGCAGGCAGGGATTAGCAACTAATGAAAAACTGTTTTTT. Translated, it gives CASSRQGLATNEKLFF. Looking up the rest from reference TRBV7-2 and TRBJ1-4 gives the full variable domain: GAGVSQSPSNKVTEKGKDVELRCDPISGHTALYWYRQSLGQGLEFLIYFQGNSAPDKSGLPSDRFSAERTGGSVSTLTIQRTQQEDSAVYLCASSRQGLATNEKLFFGSGTQLSVL.

The rearrangement links TRBV3-1 (or the pseudogene TRBV3-2) to TRBJ2-2, with D tentatively TRBD2 (6 bases). The CDR3 runs to 15 residues. Between the trimmed V and J ends, which lost 4 bases and 5 bases, there was a span of 14 bases. Germline CDR1 is LGHDT and CDR2 is YNNKEL (reference sequence). The DNA for the CDR3 is TGTGCCAGCAGCCTCTACGGGAGAGAGACCGGGGAGCTGTTTTTT. Translation: CASSLYGRETGELFF.

The chain joins TRBV6-1 to TRBJ1-6; 9 nucleotides match TRBD1. Unmatched junction bases numbered 9, after V lost 2 bases and J lost 10 bases. The CDR3 length is 16 residues. Germline V gives CDR1 MNHNS, CDR2 SASEGT. This CDR3 reads CASSETGTGFWSPLHF. The CDR3 region has the DNA TGTGCCAGCAGTGAAACCGGGACAGGGTTCTGGTCACCCCTCCACTTT.